Listed below are T cell receptor beta chains from one sample, sequenced in a study of T cell changes during pregnancy in multiple sclerosis. Profiling relied on immunoSEQ multiplex PCR, and the TCRdb table lists in-frame clones only, not all of them. Here the sample spans around 110,000 clones, around 93% being singletons. The specimen was peripheral blood, collected in the third trimester of pregnancy. The receptors come from a female donor in good health, enrolled as a control in a pregnancy study. Both conserved end residues are part of each CDR3. Each record gives: V gene, J gene, D gene, clone size, CDR3 DNA, CDR3 protein. A D gene is named only where the DNA matches it firmly. Rows may omit the clone size; those that give it use once, few, many or a size class.

>TRBV4-3|TRBJ1-4|-|-
TGCGCCAGCAGCCAAGAAAACGGGGTTAATGAAAAACTGTTTTTT
CASSQENGVNEKLFF
>TRBV27|TRBJ1-5|TRBD1|-
TGTGCCAGCAGTCCCGGGACAGGGACTTACAATCAGCCCCAGCATTTT
CASSPGTGTYNQPQHF
>TRBV4-2|TRBJ2-4|-|-
TGTGCCAGCAGCCAAGATGTCTCGGGGTTTACCAAAAACATTCAGTACTTC
CASSQDVSGFTKNIQYF
>TRBV18|TRBJ1-2|-|-
TGTGCCAGCTCACCAGGGGCTGATGGCTACACCTTC
CASSPGADGYTF
>TRBV7-9|TRBJ2-2|TRBD2|-
TGTGCCAGCAGCTTATCCGGGACTAGTCACGTTGGCACCGGGGAGCTGTTTTTT
CASSLSGTSHVGTGELFF
>TRBV7-7|TRBJ2-3|-|-
TGTGCTAGCAGCTTAGGTAACAGGGCAGATACGCAGTATTTT
CASSLGNRADTQYF
>TRBV19|TRBJ1-2|TRBD1|-
TGTGCCAGTAGTATCGGGACAGGCAACTATGGCTACACCTTC
CASSIGTGNYGYTF
>TRBV6-1|TRBJ1-1|-|-
TGTGCCAGCAGTGAATTCTACGCTTTCTTT
CASSEFYAFF
>TRBV15|TRBJ2-7|-|-
TGTGCCACCAGCAGCCCCCCGGGGATGACCTACGAGCAGTACTTC
CATSSPPGMTYEQYF
>TRBV7-7|TRBJ2-7|TRBD1|-
TGTGCCAGCAGCCCCCCTCAGATAGGACAGGGGGCTATCATCACCTACGAGCAGTACTTC
CASSPPQIGQGAIITYEQYF
>TRBV6-1|TRBJ2-7|TRBD1|once
TGTGCCAGCAGTGAAGCGCCCCGGGACAGGAAGTACTTC
CASSEAPRDRKYF
>TRBV19|TRBJ1-3|-|-
TGTGCCAGTAATTATGTAACTGGAAACACCATATATTTT
CASNYVTGNTIYF
>TRBV11-1|TRBJ2-2|TRBD1|-
TGTGCCAGCAGCTTATGGCAGGGGGCCATTTCGAACACCGGGGAGCTGTTTTTT
CASSLWQGAISNTGELFF
>TRBV9|TRBJ2-7|-|-
TGTGCCAGCAGCGTAGAAAGTCGTAGCGAGCAGTACTTC
CASSVESRSEQYF
>TRBV5-4|TRBJ1-5|TRBD1|-
TGTGCCAGCAGCCAAGGCGGGACAGGGGTTTTACAGCCCCAGCATTTT
CASSQGGTGVLQPQHF
>TRBV5-1|TRBJ2-7|TRBD1|-
TGCGCCAGCAGCTTGGGACAGGGCTCCTACGAGCAGTACTTC
CASSLGQGSYEQYF
>TRBV4-3|TRBJ1-2|TRBD1|-
TGCGCCAGCAGCCAAGATCCCGGACAGGGGGTAGGCTACACCTTC
CASSQDPGQGVGYTF
>TRBV19|TRBJ1-1|-|-
TGTGCCAGTAGTATGGCAGGGACAATCGGCACTGAAGCTTTCTTT
CASSMAGTIGTEAFF
>TRBV29-1|TRBJ2-1|TRBD1|-
TGCAGCGTGGGGGACAGGGGGCGCGTAGATGAGCAGTTCTTC
CSVGDRGRVDEQFF
>TRBV6-6|TRBJ2-1|-|-
TGTGCCAGCACCCCTAGGCCGAGCTCCTACAATGAGCAGTTCTTC
CASTPRPSSYNEQFF
>TRBV7-9|TRBJ2-7|-|-
TGTGCCAGCAGCTTAGATCCGTACGAGCAGTACTTC
CASSLDPYEQYF
>TRBV19|TRBJ2-7|-|-
TGTGCCAGTAGTACGGGACACACCTACGAGCAGTACTTC
CASSTGHTYEQYF
>TRBV30|TRBJ1-2|-|-
TGTGCCTGGATTCCCCGCGGGAGTTTGCGTGGCTACACCTTC
CAWIPRGSLRGYTF
>TRBV11-3|TRBJ2-1|TRBD2|-
TGTGCCAGCAGCTTAAAGAGACTAGCGGGGGTAGAGGAGCAGTTCTTC
CASSLKRLAGVEEQFF
>TRBV30|TRBJ2-2|-|-
TGTGCCTGGAGTCCCTTGGAGTCCTGGGGGGAGCTGTTTTTT
CAWSPLESWGELFF
>TRBV9|TRBJ2-1|-|-
TGTGCCAGCAGCGTAGTGGGGGGAGTGGGTTACAATGAGCAGTTCTTC
CASSVVGGVGYNEQFF
>TRBV2|TRBJ2-5|-|-
TGTGCCAGCAGTGAAGACCGGACAGCCCAAGAGACCCAGTACTTC
CASSEDRTAQETQYF